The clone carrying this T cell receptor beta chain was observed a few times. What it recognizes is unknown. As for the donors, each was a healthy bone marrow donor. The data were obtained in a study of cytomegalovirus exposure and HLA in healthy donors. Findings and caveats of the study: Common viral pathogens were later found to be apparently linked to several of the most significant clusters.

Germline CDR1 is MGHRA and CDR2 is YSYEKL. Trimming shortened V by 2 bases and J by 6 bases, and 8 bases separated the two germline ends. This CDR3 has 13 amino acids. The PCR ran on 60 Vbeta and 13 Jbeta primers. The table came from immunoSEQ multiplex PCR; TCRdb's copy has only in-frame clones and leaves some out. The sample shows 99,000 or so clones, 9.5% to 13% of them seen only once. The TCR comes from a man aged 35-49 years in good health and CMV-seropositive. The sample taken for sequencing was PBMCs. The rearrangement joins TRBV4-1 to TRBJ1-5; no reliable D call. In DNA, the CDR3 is TGCGCCAGCAGCCAAATGTGGAGTCAGCCCCAGCATTTT. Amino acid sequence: CASSQMWSQPQHF.